This TCR beta chain was sequenced during a study of response to subunit inactivated influenza vaccine. Using its own MiXCR run on the RT-PCR reads, TCRdb lists one record per CDR3 protein. The sample carries over 650,000 distinct CDR3 sequences, around a sixth recorded once. Trimming cost V 5 bases and J 2 bases, with 8 bases left between them. Germline V gene data show CDR1 as ENHRY and CDR2 as SYGVKD. CDR3 size: 13 residues. This clonotype was detected a few times. The J gene is TRBJ2-3, the V gene TRBV10-3; D uncertain. The sequence was collected from a man over 45 who received an inactivated influenza vaccine. Sequencing used PBMCs from blood, obtained 4 to 6 days after vaccination. The CDR3 spells CAISFDNTDTQYF. CDR3 nucleotides: TGTGCCATCAGTTTTGACAACACAGATACGCAGTATTTT.